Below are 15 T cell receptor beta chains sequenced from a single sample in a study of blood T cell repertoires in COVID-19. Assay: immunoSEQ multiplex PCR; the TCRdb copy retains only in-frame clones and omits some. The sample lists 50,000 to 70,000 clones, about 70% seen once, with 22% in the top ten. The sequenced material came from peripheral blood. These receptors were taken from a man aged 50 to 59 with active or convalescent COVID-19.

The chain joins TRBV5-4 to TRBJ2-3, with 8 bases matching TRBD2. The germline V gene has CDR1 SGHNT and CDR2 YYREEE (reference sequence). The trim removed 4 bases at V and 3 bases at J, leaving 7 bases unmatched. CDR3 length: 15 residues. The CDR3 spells CASSPWGLGTDTQYF. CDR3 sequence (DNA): TGTGCCAGCAGCCCGTGGGGACTAGGTACAGATACGCAGTATTTT.

CDR3 sequence (DNA): TGTGCCAGCCTCCTGAGGGTTGGATCCTACAATGAGCAGTTCTTC. Protein: CASLLRVGSYNEQFF. This chain uses TRBV6-5 with TRBJ2-1, with D tentatively TRBD2 (5 bases). Trimming removed 8 bases from V and 1 base from J, with 15 bases in between. The CDR3 runs 15 residues. In germline, CDR1 is MNHEY, CDR2 SVGAGI.

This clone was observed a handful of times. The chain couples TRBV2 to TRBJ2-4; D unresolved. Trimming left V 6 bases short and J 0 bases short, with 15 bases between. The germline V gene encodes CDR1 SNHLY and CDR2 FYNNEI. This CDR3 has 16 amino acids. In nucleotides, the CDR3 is TGTGCCAGCAGGGAATCTGAATTACTAGCCAAAAACATTCAGTACTTC. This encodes CASRESELLAKNIQYF.

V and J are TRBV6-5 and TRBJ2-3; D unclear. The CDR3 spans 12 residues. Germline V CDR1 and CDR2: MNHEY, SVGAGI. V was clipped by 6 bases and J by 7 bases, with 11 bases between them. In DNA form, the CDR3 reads TGTGCCAGCAGGGCCTCATCGTATACGCAGTATTTT. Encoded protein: CASRASSYTQYF.

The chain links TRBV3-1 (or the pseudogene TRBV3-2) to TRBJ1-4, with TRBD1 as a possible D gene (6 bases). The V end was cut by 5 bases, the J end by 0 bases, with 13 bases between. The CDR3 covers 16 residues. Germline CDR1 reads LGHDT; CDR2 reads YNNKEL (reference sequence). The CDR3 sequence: CASSSRTDATNEKLFF. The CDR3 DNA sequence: TGTGCCAGCAGCTCCCGGACAGATGCAACTAATGAAAAACTGTTTTTT.

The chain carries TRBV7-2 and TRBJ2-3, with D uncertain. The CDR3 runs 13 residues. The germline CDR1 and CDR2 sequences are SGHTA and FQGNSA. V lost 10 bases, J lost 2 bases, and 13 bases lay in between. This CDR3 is CATSTPPTDTQYF. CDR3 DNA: TGTGCCACTTCGACTCCCCCCACAGATACGCAGTATTTT.

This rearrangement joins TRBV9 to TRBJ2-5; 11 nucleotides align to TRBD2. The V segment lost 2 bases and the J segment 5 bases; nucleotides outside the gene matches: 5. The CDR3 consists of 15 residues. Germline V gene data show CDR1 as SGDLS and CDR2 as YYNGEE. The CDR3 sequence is CASSVSGRAWETQYF. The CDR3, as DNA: TGTGCCAGCAGCGTTAGCGGGAGGGCCTGGGAGACCCAGTACTTC.

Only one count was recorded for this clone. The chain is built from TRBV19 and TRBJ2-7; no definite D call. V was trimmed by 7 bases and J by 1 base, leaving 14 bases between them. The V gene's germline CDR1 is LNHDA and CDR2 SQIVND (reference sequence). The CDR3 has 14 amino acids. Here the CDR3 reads CASTVSFGSYEQYF. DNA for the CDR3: TGTGCCAGTACTGTTTCGTTCGGTTCCTACGAGCAGTACTTC.

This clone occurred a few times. This CDR3 is CASSLGQVGGYTF. CDR3 coding DNA: TGTGCCAGCAGCTTGGGGCAGGTCGGCGGCTACACCTTC. This chain uses TRBV7-8 with TRBJ1-2; possibly TRBD1 for D (5 bases). The CDR3 runs to 13 residues. Germline CDR1 reads SGHVS; CDR2 reads FQNEAQ. The germline V and J ends were trimmed by 3 bases and 8 bases, with 13 bases remaining between them. The whole variable domain, remainder taken from reference TRBV7-8 and TRBJ1-2, is GAGVSQSPRYKVAKRGQDVALRCDPISGHVSLFWYQQALGQGPEFLTYFQNEAQLDKSGLPSDRFFAERPEGSVSTLKIQRTQQEDSAVYLCASSLGQVGGYTFGSGTRLTVV.

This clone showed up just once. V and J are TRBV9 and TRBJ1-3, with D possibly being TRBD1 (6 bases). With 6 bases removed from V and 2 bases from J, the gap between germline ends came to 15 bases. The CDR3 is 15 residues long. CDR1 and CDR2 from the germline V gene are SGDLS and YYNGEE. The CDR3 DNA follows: TGTGCCAGCAACTCACAGGGTTTGACTGGAAACACCATATATTTT. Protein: CASNSQGLTGNTIYF.

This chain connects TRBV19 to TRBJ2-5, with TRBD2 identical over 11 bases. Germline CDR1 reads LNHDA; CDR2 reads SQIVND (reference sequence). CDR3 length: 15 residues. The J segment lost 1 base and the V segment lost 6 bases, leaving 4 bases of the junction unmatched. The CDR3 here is CASSKTSGAQETQYF. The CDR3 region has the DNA TGTGCCAGTAGCAAGACTAGCGGGGCCCAAGAGACCCAGTACTTC. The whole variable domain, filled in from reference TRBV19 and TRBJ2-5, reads DGGITQSPKYLFRKEGQNVTLSCEQNLNHDAMYWYRQDPGQGLRLIYYSQIVNDFQKGDIAEGYSVSREKKESFPLTVTSAQKNPTAFYLCASSKTSGAQETQYFGPGTRLLVL.

The CDR3 sequence: CARRTGNYGYTF. In nucleotides, the CDR3 is TGTGCCAGGAGAACAGGTAACTATGGCTACACCTTC. The J gene is TRBJ1-2, the V gene TRBV19, with D possibly being TRBD1 (5 bases). The CDR3 is 12 amino acids. The germline V gene encodes CDR1 LNHDA and CDR2 SQIVND (reference sequence). The V end was cut by 9 bases, the J end by 1 base, with 9 bases between.

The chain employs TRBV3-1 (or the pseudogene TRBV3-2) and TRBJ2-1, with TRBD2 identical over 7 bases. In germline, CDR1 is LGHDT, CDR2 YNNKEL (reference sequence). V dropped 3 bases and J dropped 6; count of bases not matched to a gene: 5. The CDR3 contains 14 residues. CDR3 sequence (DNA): TGTGCCAGCAGCCACGGCGGGAGTTCCAATGAGCAGTTCTTC. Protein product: CASSHGGSSNEQFF.

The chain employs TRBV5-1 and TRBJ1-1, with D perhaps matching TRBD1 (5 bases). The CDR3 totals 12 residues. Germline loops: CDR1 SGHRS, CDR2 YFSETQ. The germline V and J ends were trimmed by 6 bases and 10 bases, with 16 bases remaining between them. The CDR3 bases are TGCGCCAGCATCGGTGAGGGGAGGATAGCTTTCTTT. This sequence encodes CASIGEGRIAFF.

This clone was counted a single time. The DNA of the CDR3 is TGTGCCAGCAGTTACGGTGGAGGGCGAGCGCAGTATTTT. It specifies CASSYGGGRAQYF. This sequence joins TRBV6-6 and TRBJ2-3; possible D gene TRBD2, 6 bases. This CDR3 is 13 amino acids long. Looked up from germline, CDR1 is MNHNY and CDR2 is SVGAGI (reference sequence). The V gene lost 2 bases and the J gene lost 10 bases, with 13 bases spanning the gap.